Listed below are T cell receptor beta chains from one sample, sequenced in a study of T cells after yellow fever vaccination. TCRdb processed the 5' RACE reads anew with MiXCR; each CDR3 protein has one entry. The sample holds roughly 150,000 distinct CDR3 sequences, roughly 8% seen once. The sequences come from CD4+ T cells sorted from PBMCs, collected 5 days after the yellow fever booster vaccination. These receptors all stem from a man in his thirties or forties who received the YFV17D yellow fever vaccine. CDR3s leave out the opening cysteine and the closing phenylalanine or tryptophan.

V,J,CDR3
TRBV7-8,TRBJ2-7,ASSLVTGTSGSIPDQY
TRBV4-3,TRBJ1-5,ASSIKVTGRGHFQPQH
TRBV10-2,TRBJ1-5,ASKQSLASNQPQH
TRBV11-2,TRBJ2-2,ASSLGQANTGELF
TRBV20-1,TRBJ2-3,SAASGLSTDTQY
TRBV7-6,TRBJ2-1,ASSLAASEYEQF
TRBV7-8,TRBJ2-1,ASSLSSSYNEQF
TRBV6-5,TRBJ1-2,ASSYRLTGRDYGYT
TRBV5-1,TRBJ2-7,ASSYDRNEQY
TRBV5-1,TRBJ2-5,ASSLDPGETQY
TRBV7-2,TRBJ2-1,ASSFGASEYNEQF
TRBV12-3/TRBV12-4,TRBJ1-2,ASRPGTPSNYGYT
TRBV9,TRBJ2-1,ASSVGKTSYNEQF
TRBV20-1,TRBJ1-1,SARDDSYTEAF
TRBV20-1,TRBJ2-4,SAIDPRGRRTKNIQY
TRBV3-1,TRBJ2-1,ASSLTWLAENEQF
TRBV28,TRBJ2-7,ASKAWNYEQY
TRBV20-1,TRBJ1-6,SLIRQGNNSPLH
TRBV20-1,TRBJ2-7,SARGGDTTYEQY
TRBV7-2,TRBJ2-2,ASSFMLGQGAGELF
TRBV20-1,TRBJ1-5,SAPPGTGGFQPQH
TRBV7-2,TRBJ2-7,ASSLDRGREQY
TRBV28,TRBJ2-1,ASITGTRGNNEQF
TRBV7-9,TRBJ2-5,ASSLLEGAGETQY
TRBV7-2,TRBJ2-2,ASTPPSNTGELF
TRBV20-1,TRBJ2-3,SAKGTSGSSDTQY
TRBV7-2,TRBJ1-2,ASSRREAGDGYT
TRBV19,TRBJ2-3,ASRTGTSTDTQY
TRBV18,TRBJ2-3,ASSPPRGSGGDTQY